The clone carrying this T cell receptor (beta chain) was observed a few times. What it recognizes is unknown. This sample is drawn from a study of T cells in Graves' hyperthyroidism and ophthalmopathy. At the level of the study: Peripheral blood samples were taken at initial diagnosis, prior to any treatment. Study observations and caveats: Blood samples included most of the expanded thyroid clonotypes exceeding 0.001. Using 13 V-J features, a model discriminated ophthalmopathy from stable hyperthyroidism.

The germline V and J ends were trimmed by 4 bases and 11 bases, with 10 bases remaining between them. Germline assignment: CDR1 SGHTS and CDR2 YDEGEE. CDR3 length: 11 amino acids. Around 10 ml fresh peripheral blood yielded the PBMCs. Using RNA transcripts as the source, TCR beta CDR3 regions were amplified. TCR CDR3 underwent first-round RT-PCR with the HTBI primer set. One entry per CDR3 protein results from TCRdb running MiXCR on the multiplex PCR reads. The repertoire has about 640,000 distinct CDR3 sequences, about 15% of them found once; the top ten carry around 12%. This chain links TRBV5-8 with TRBJ2-1, with D maybe TRBD2 (5 bases). The sample consisted of blood. This clonotype was obtained from a woman aged 45-60 years with Graves' ophthalmopathy. In DNA form, the CDR3 reads TGTGCCAGCAGCCCGGAGCGGAAGCAGTTCTTC. The encoded protein is CASSPERKQFF.